What follows are 14 T cell receptor beta chains derived from one specimen sequenced in a study of blood T cell repertoires in COVID-19. The repertoire was sequenced with immunoSEQ multiplex PCR; TCRdb's copy has only in-frame clones and lacks some. This table holds 60,000 or so clones, around 79% found once. The source material was peripheral blood. These receptors all come from a man aged 60 to 69 with acute or convalescent COVID-19.

The chain has TRBV19 and TRBJ1-1; D is unresolved. Per the germline V gene, CDR1 is LNHDA and CDR2 is SQIVND (reference sequence). This CDR3 is built from 14 residues. Trimming cost V 3 bases and J 5 bases, with 13 bases left between them. CDR3 sequence reads: CASSMEAVGTEAFF. The CDR3 DNA is TGTGCCAGTAGTATGGAGGCGGTTGGGACTGAAGCTTTCTTT.

The rearrangement joins TRBV13 to TRBJ1-6; the D is unclear. The CDR3 consists of 17 residues. Per the germline V gene, CDR1 is PRHDT and CDR2 is FYEKMQ (reference sequence). V lost 5 bases to trimming and J lost 8 bases, with 22 bases between them. The CDR3 region has the DNA TGTGCCAGCAGCCCCCACCCCCAGGACTGGGGAGATTCACCCCTCCACTTT. It encodes CASSPHPQDWGDSPLHF.

This clone has a handful of counts. The chain employs TRBV15 and TRBJ2-1; tentative D call: TRBD2 (7 bases). V dropped 0 bases and J dropped 2 bases, with 14 bases sitting between them. Germline assignment: CDR1 LNHNV and CDR2 YYDKDF (reference sequence). This CDR3 spans 17 amino acids. CDR3 bases: TGTGCCACCAGCAGAGAGGGGGCGGGGAGGGCCTACAATGAGCAGTTCTTC. Translated: CATSREGAGRAYNEQFF.

The chain combines TRBV29-1 with TRBJ1-6, with D tentatively TRBD1 (5 bases). The CDR3 runs 13 residues. Looked up from germline, CDR1 is SQVTM and CDR2 is ANQGSEA. Trimming cost V 4 bases and J 11 bases, with 15 bases left between them. This CDR3 is CSVGEGGETPLHF. CDR3 in DNA: TGCAGCGTTGGTGAAGGAGGGGAGACACCCCTCCACTTT. Full variable domain (rest looked up from reference TRBV29-1 and TRBJ1-6): SAVISQKPSRDICQRGTSLTIQCQVDSQVTMMFWYRQQPGQSLTLIATANQGSEATYESGFVIDKFPISRPNLTFSTLTVSNMSPEDSSIYLCSVGEGGETPLHFGNGTRLTVT.

This clone occurred once. The chain carries TRBV18 and TRBJ1-2; 9 positions agree with TRBD1. Germline lookup yields CDR1 KGHSH and CDR2 LQKENI. The CDR3 has 14 residues. Germline trimming cut 5 bases from V and 4 bases from J; bases unmatched to any gene: 5. The CDR3 sequence is CASSSGQGAYGYTF. The CDR3 DNA is TGTGCCAGCTCATCGGGACAGGGAGCCTATGGCTACACCTTC.

The chain recombines TRBV2 with TRBJ2-3; 11 bases match TRBD1. Unmatched junction bases numbered 2, after V lost 5 bases and J lost 4 bases. CDR3 length equals 14 residues. Germline V gene lookup returns CDR1 SNHLY and CDR2 FYNNEI. The DNA of the CDR3 is TGTGCCAGCAGTCAGGGACAGGGGGCAGATACGCAGTATTTT. Translation gives CASSQGQGADTQYF.

The rearrangement joins TRBV7-2 to TRBJ1-4, with 8 bases that match TRBD1. V dropped 3 bases and J dropped 7; count of bases not matched to a gene: 4. In germline, CDR1 is SGHTA, CDR2 FQGNSA. The CDR3 totals 14 residues. The CDR3: CASSFQGAGEKLFF. The CDR3 nucleotides are TGTGCCAGCAGCTTCCAGGGGGCAGGTGAAAAACTGTTTTTT.

This clone has just one count. The chain employs TRBV2 and TRBJ1-3; D uncertain. In germline, CDR1 is SNHLY, CDR2 FYNNEI. Trimming stripped 4 bases from V and 0 bases from J, with 10 bases between. The CDR3 spans 15 residues. CDR3 residues: CASSAQISSGNTIYF. The DNA for the CDR3 is TGTGCCAGCAGTGCACAGATTTCCTCTGGAAACACCATATATTTT.

This chain connects TRBV24-1 to TRBJ2-1; 10 bases map to TRBD2. The CDR3 is 17 residues long. Per germline, CDR1 KGHDR and CDR2 SFDVKD. Trimming at V came to 3 bases and at J to 9 bases, leaving 13 bases not matched to a gene. The chain's CDR3 is CATSDPDSGGLLSEQFF. Here the CDR3 DNA reads TGTGCCACCAGTGATCCCGATAGCGGGGGGTTACTTAGTGAGCAGTTCTTC.

V is TRBV19 and J is TRBJ1-3; D unresolved. The CDR3 has 12 amino acids. V was trimmed by 7 bases and J by 4 bases, leaving 8 bases between them. Looked up from germline, CDR1 is LNHDA and CDR2 is SQIVND (reference sequence). The CDR3 spells CASNAQGNTIYF. The CDR3 bases are TGTGCCAGTAATGCACAGGGAAACACCATATATTTT.

This CDR3 is CASSLDTGRGYGYTF. In DNA, the CDR3 is TGCGCCAGCAGCTTGGATACAGGGAGGGGATATGGCTACACCTTC. This chain connects TRBV5-1 to TRBJ1-2; TRBD1 might be the D (6 bases). Trimming removed 0 bases at V and 5 bases at J, with 14 bases between. CDR3 length: 15 residues. Germline CDR1 SGHRS, CDR2 YFSETQ.

CDR3 loop: CSVSRGMGFTEAFF. The CDR3, as DNA: TGCAGCGTCTCCCGGGGGATGGGGTTCACTGAAGCTTTCTTT. This chain joins TRBV29-1 and TRBJ1-1; TRBD1 might be the D (5 bases). Germline CDR1 is SQVTM and CDR2 is ANQGSEA. This CDR3 is 14 amino acids long. Trimming took 6 bases from V and 4 from J, leaving 18 bases between them.

The chain uses TRBV7-3 and TRBJ2-1; TRBD1 matches at 7 bases. With V trimmed by 5 bases and J by 0 bases, 7 bases remained unmatched. The germline V gene encodes CDR1 SGHTA and CDR2 FQGTGA. This CDR3 spans 16 amino acids. Here the CDR3 reads CASSAPGTDSYNEQFF. DNA of the CDR3: TGTGCCAGCAGCGCCCCCGGGACAGACTCCTACAATGAGCAGTTCTTC. Drawing the rest from reference TRBV7-3 and TRBJ2-1, the complete variable domain is GAGVSQTPSNKVTEKGKYVELRCDPISGHTALYWYRQSLGQGPEFLIYFQGTGAADDSGLPNDRFFAVRPEGSVSTLKIQRTERGDSAVYLCASSAPGTDSYNEQFFGPGTRLTVL.

The chain couples TRBV5-7 to TRBJ1-5; D unclear. Being an ORF, TRBV5-7 has a function that is uncertain. The CDR3 runs 15 residues. The germline V and J ends were trimmed by 1 base and 4 bases, with 12 bases remaining between them. The CDR3 DNA reads as TGTGCCAGCAGCTTGTATGGCCTTGATAATCAGCCCCAGCATTTT. It yields the protein CASSLYGLDNQPQHF.